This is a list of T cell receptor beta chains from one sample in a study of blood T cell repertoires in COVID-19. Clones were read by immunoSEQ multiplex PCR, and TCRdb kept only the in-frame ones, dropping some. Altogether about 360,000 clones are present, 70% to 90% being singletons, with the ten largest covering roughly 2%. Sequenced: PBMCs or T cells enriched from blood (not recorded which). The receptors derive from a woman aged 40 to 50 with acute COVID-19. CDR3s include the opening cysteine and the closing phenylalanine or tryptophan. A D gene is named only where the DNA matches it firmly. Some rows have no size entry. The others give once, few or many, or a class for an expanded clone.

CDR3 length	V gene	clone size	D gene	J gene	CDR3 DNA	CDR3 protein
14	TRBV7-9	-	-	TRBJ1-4	TGTGCCAGCACCTCCGGGGTGGAGGGCGGAAGACTGTTTTTT	CASTSGVEGGRLFF
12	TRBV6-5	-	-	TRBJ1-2	TGTGCCAGCAAGCCCCGGGGGGATGGCTACACCTTC	CASKPRGDGYTF
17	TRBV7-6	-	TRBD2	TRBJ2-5	TGTGCCAGCAGCTTAGTAGTTCGGCGGGGGGAATGGGAGACCCAGTACTTC	CASSLVVRRGEWETQYF
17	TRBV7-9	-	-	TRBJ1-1	TGTGCCAGCAGCTTAGACCCTTTGGAGAAACTTAACACTGAAGCTTTCTTT	CASSLDPLEKLNTEAFF
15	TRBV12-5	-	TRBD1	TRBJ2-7	TGTGCTAGTGGTTCGCCGGGACAGGGGTACTACGAGCAGTACTTC	CASGSPGQGYYEQYF
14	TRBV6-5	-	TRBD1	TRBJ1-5	TGTGCCAGCAGGGACAGGGTGAGTAATCAGCCCCAGCATTTT	CASRDRVSNQPQHF
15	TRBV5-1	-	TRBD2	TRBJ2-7	TGCGCCAGCAGCTGGACTAGCGGGGGATTCTACGAGCAGTACTTC	CASSWTSGGFYEQYF
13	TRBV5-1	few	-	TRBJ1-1	TGCGCCAGCAGCCCCTTTGGAGGCACTGAAGCTTTCTTT	CASSPFGGTEAFF
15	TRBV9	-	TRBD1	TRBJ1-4	TGTGCCAGCAGCGTAGCGGACAGGGGGAATGAAAAACTGTTTTTT	CASSVADRGNEKLFF
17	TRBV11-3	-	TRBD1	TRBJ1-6	TGTGCCAGCAGGCGGGACAGCTCATCCTCCTATAATTCACCCCTCCACTTT	CASRRDSSSSYNSPLHF
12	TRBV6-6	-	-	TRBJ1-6	TGTGCCAGCAGTTTTGGGAGTTCACCCCTCCACTTT	CASSFGSSPLHF
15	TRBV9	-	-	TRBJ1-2	TGTGCCAGCAGCCCACGAGCTTCAGGGGACGATGGCTACACCTTC	CASSPRASGDDGYTF
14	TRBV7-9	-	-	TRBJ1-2	TGTGCCAGCAGCCCACCACCTAGGTGGGATGGCTACACCTTC	CASSPPPRWDGYTF
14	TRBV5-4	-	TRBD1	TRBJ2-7	TGTGCCAGCAGCTTGGTTGCAGGGGGCGACGAGCAGTACTTC	CASSLVAGGDEQYF
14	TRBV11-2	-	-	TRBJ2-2	TGTGCCAGCAGCCCCGGACGGGGCACCGGGGAGCTGTTTTTT	CASSPGRGTGELFF
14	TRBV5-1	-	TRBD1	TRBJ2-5	TGCGCCAGCAGCAAGCCGGGACAGATGGAGACCCAGTACTTC	CASSKPGQMETQYF
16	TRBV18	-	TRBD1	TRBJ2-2	TGTGCCAGCTCACCGCGTGACAGGGAATTTATCGGGGAGCTGTTTTTT	CASSPRDREFIGELFF
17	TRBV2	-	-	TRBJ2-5	TGTGCCAGCAGTGAAGCGCCTGGACGGGAGTACCAAGAGACCCAGTACTTC	CASSEAPGREYQETQYF
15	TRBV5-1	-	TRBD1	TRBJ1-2	TGCGCCAGCAGCTCGGGGGACAGGGCCAGTTTTGGCTACACCTTC	CASSSGDRASFGYTF
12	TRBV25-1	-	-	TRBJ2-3	TGTGCCAGCAGTGAATACGGAGATACGCAGTATTTT	CASSEYGDTQYF
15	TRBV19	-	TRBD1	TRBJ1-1	TGTGCCAGTAGACCCCGACAGGGATCGGAGACTGAAGCTTTCTTT	CASRPRQGSETEAFF
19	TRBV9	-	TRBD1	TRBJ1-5	TGTGCCAGCAGCGTCAACCTCCGGGACAGGGGGCGCGGTCTTCAGCCCCAGCATTTT	CASSVNLRDRGRGLQPQHF
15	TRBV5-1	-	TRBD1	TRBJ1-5	TGCGCCAGCAGCTTGGAGGGACAGGGACAACAGCCCCAGCATTTT	CASSLEGQGQQPQHF
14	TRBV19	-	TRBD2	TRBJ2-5	TGTGCCAGTAAGCAGCGGGGGGACCAAGAGACCCAGTACTTC	CASKQRGDQETQYF
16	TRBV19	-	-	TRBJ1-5	TGTGCCAGTAGTGTCTATCAGGTGGCCCAAATTCAGCCCCAGCATTTT	CASSVYQVAQIQPQHF
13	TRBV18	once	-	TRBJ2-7	TGTGCCAGCTCACCATCGACAGACCGGGAGCAGTACTTC	CASSPSTDREQYF